These T cell receptor beta chains were read from a single sample in a study of beta chain features in type 1 diabetes. The assay was immunoSEQ multiplex PCR, and TCRdb's table has in-frame clones only and misses some. In the table there are about 620,000 clones, around 15% of which are singletons. The specimen sequenced was naive CD4+ T cells from blood. The receptors shown here come from a man younger than 35 in good health. Each CDR3 is given without its conserved first and last residue. Each record gives: V gene, clone size, D gene, CDR3 protein. D genes are given only for firm matches. Clone size, where shown, is once, few, many, or a class for clones that have expanded.

TRBV30	NA	NA	AWGLYSGNTIY
TRBV29-1	few	NA	SVELTSKGGWY
TRBV6-5	NA	NA	ASRDHVLRTGELF
TRBV27	NA	NA	ASRDRGRASGEIEQF
TRBV29-1	NA	NA	SVDLAPSGYNEQF
TRBV15	NA	NA	ATSRAIILGQGLSSPLH
TRBV14	NA	NA	ASSQVSQQETQY
TRBV30	NA	NA	AWSGRLSNQPQH
TRBV7-2	NA	NA	ASSPEGGYPEAF
TRBV6-5	NA	TRBD1	ASSWGRGVNQPQH
TRBV7-9	few	NA	ASSLTGTNGEAF
TRBV29-1	NA	NA	SVGRGTPETQY
TRBV25-1	few	TRBD1	ASGDRGRSTEAF
TRBV7-2	NA	TRBD1	ASSLVAGQNNQPQH
TRBV29-1	NA	NA	SGAYTGNTIY
TRBV19	few	NA	ASQIRDINTGELF
TRBV5-1	NA	NA	ASRGGAGANVLT
TRBV5-1	NA	NA	ASDSGRGETQY
TRBV5-4	NA	TRBD2	ASSTPPSGAGEQY